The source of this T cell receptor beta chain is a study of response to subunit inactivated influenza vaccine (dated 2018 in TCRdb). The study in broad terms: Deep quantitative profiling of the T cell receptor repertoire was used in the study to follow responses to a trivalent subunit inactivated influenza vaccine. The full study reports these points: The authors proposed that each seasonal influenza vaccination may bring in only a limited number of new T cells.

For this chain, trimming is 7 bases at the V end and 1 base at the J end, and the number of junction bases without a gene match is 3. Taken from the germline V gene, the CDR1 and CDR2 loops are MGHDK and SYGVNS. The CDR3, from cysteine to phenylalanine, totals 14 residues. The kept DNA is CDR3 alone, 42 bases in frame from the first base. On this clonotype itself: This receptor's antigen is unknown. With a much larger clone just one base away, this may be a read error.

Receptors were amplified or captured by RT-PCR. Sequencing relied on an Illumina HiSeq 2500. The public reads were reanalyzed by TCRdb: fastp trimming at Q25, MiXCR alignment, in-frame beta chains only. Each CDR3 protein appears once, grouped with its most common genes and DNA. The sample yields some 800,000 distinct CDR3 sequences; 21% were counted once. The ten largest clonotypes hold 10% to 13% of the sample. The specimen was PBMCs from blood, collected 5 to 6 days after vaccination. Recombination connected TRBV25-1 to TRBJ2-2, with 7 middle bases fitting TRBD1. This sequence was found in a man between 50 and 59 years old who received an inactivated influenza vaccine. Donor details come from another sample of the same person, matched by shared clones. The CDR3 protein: CASNTGVNTGELFF. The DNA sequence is TGTGCCAGCAATACAGGGGTGAACACCGGGGAGCTGTTTTTT.